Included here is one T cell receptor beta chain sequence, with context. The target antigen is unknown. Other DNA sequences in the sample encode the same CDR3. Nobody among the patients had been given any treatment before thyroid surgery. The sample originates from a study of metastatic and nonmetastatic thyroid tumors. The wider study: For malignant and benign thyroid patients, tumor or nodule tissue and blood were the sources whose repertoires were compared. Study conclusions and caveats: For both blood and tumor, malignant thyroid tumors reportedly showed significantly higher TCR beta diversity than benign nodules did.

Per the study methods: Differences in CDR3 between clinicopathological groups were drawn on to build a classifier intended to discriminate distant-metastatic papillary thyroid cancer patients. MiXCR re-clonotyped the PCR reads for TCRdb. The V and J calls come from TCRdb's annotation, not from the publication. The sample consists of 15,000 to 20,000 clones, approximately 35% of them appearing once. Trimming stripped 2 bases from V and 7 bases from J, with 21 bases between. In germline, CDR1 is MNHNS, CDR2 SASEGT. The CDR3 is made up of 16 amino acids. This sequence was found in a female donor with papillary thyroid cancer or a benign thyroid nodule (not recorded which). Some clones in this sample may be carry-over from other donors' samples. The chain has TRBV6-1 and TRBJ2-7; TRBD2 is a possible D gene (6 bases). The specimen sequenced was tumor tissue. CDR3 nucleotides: TGTGCCAGCAGTGAATCATATGGCGGGAACTCGGGAGAGCAGTACTTC. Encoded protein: CASSESYGGNSGEQYF.